This entry is about one TCR beta chain. What it binds is unknown. Profiled with immunoSEQ multiplex PCR; TCRdb holds only in-frame clones, not every one. The profile shows approximately 60,000 clones, approximately 90% of them singletons. The record originates from a study of OX40 agonist ivuxolimab in advanced cancers. Study-level findings and limits: Partly responding patients at 0.1-3.0 mg/kg showed some of the smallest clonal expansion.

CDR1 SEHNR and CDR2 FQNEAQ come from the germline V gene (reference sequence). The CDR3 spans 17 residues. V was pared by 5 bases and J by 1 base, with 7 bases of the junction left unmatched. Sample: CD4+ or CD8+ T cells sorted from blood, taken in a trial of the OX40 agonist ivuxolimab. The chain combines TRBV7-9 with TRBJ2-7, with 14 bases fitting TRBD2. This clonotype originated in an adult with an advanced solid tumor such as melanoma, head and neck, liver or kidney cancer. CDR3 loop: CASSGIGTSGRSYEQYF. In DNA form, the CDR3 reads TGTGCCAGCAGCGGAATAGGGACTAGCGGGAGATCCTACGAGCAGTACTTC.